The clone carrying this T cell receptor (beta chain) was observed a few times. Individually, cDNA molecules had unique molecular identifiers attached to them. TCRdb analysed the 5' RACE reads with MiXCR anew, one entry per CDR3 protein. Of 50,000 to 60,000 distinct CDR3 sequences detected, approximately 6.7% appear once; the ten largest clones hold 3% to 4.5%. This record belongs to a study of early T cells in non-severe SARS-CoV-2 infection. Trimming pared 0 bases from V and 3 bases from J, leaving 15 bases between. There are 16 residues in the CDR3. Looked up from germline, CDR1 is SGHTA and CDR2 is FQGNSA.

This TCR derives from an adult who was a healthcare worker with PCR-confirmed SARS-CoV-2 infection or an uninfected control (not recorded which). Sequenced input: whole blood. The V call is TRBV7-2, the J call TRBJ2-7; D gene unclear. CDR3 nucleotides: TGTGCCAGCAGCTTAGCTCCAGAAAACAGATTCTACGAGCAGTACTTC. It translates to CASSLAPENRFYEQYF.